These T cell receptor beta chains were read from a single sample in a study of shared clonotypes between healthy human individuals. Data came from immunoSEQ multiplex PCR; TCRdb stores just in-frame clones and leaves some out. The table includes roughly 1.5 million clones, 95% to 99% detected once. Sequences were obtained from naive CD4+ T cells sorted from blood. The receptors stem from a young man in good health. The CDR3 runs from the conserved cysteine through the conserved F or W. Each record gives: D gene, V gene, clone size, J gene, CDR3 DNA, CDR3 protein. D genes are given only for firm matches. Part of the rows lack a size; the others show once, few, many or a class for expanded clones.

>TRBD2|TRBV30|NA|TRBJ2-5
TGTGCCTGGGAAGGGGCGGGGGACCCAGAGACCCAGTACTTC
CAWEGAGDPETQYF
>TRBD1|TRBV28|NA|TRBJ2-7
TGTGCCAGCAGCTCGGGACAGGGGCGGTACGAGCAGTACTTC
CASSSGQGRYEQYF
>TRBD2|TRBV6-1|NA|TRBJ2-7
TGTGCCAGCTCCCAGACTAGCGGGACAGTCTACGAGCAGTACTTC
CASSQTSGTVYEQYF
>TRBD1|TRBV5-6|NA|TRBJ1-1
TGTGCCAGCAGCTTGGGGGACAGGCCGGATCTAGTGACTTTCTTT
CASSLGDRPDLVTFF
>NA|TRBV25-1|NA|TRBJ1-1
TGTGCCAGCAGTGAATATATGGAGAGCACTGAAGCTTTCTTT
CASSEYMESTEAFF
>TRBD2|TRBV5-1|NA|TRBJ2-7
TGCGCCAGTAAACGGGAGGGGGTCGAGCAGTACTTC
CASKREGVEQYF
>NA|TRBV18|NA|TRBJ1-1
TGTGCCAGCTCACCACGACAGATGAACACTGAAGCTTTCTTT
CASSPRQMNTEAFF
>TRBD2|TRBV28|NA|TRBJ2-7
TGTGCCAGCAGTGTCCAGAGCGGGAGGGCCTTCTACGAGCAGTACTTC
CASSVQSGRAFYEQYF
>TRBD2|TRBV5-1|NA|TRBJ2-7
TGCGCCAGCAGCTACGGACTAGCGGACAGCTACGAGCAGTACTTC
CASSYGLADSYEQYF
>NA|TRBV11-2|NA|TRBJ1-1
TGTGCCAGCAGCCTAAGTGTGGGGGGCCAAAACACTGAAGCTTTCTTT
CASSLSVGGQNTEAFF
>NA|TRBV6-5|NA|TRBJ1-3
TGTGCCAGCGCGACTCCGGGCCTTGGAAACACCATATATTTT
CASATPGLGNTIYF
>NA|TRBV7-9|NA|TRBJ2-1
TGTGCCAGCAGCTCGAACAATGAGCAGTTCTTC
CASSSNNEQFF
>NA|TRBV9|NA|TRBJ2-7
TGTGCCAGCAGCGTAACTCCCGAGGGCGAGCAGTACTTC
CASSVTPEGEQYF
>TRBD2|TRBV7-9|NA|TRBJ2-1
TGTGCCAGCAGCTTTTTAGCGGGAGAGGACAATGAGCAGTTCTTC
CASSFLAGEDNEQFF
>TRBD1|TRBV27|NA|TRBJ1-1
TGTGCCAGCAGTTTTTCCGGGACAGACGAAGCTTTCTTT
CASSFSGTDEAFF
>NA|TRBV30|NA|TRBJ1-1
TGTGCCTGGAGTGTAGGGGGCACTGAAGCTTTCTTT
CAWSVGGTEAFF
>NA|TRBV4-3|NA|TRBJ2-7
TGCGCCAGCAGCCAAGATCGGCACTCAACCTACGAGCAGTACTTC
CASSQDRHSTYEQYF
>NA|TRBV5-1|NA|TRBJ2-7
TGCGCCAGCAGCTTGTCAGGGATTCCTGCCAACGAGCAGTACTTC
CASSLSGIPANEQYF
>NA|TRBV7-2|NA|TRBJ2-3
TGTGCCAGCACCCCCGTGGCCCTCACAGATACGCAGTATTTT
CASTPVALTDTQYF
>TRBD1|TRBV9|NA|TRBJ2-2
TGTGCCAGCAGCTACGTCGACAGGGGACGGAACACCGGGGAGCTGTTTTTT
CASSYVDRGRNTGELFF
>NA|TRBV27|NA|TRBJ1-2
TGTGCCAGCAGTCCAAGGAACTCTCGTGGCTACACCTTC
CASSPRNSRGYTF
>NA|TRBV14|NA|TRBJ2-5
TGTGCCAGCAGCCAGCTAGATTCGAAGACCCAGTACTTC
CASSQLDSKTQYF
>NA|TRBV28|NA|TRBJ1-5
TGTGCCAGCAGTACCGATTGGTATAGCAATCAGCCCCAGCATTTT
CASSTDWYSNQPQHF
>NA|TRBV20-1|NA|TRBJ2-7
TGCAGTGCCAAGGTTTGGGCGCGGCAGTACTTC
CSAKVWARQYF
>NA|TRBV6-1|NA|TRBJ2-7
TGTGCCAGCAGTGAGAACGCATACGGCGAGCAGTACTTC
CASSENAYGEQYF
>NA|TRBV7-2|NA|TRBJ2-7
TGTGCCAGCAGTATGACATCCTACGAGCAGTACTTC
CASSMTSYEQYF
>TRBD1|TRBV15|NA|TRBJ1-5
TGTGCCACCGCATCGGGACAGGGAGTAGGGAGCAATCAGCCCCAGCATTTT
CATASGQGVGSNQPQHF
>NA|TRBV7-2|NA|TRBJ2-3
TGTGCCAGCAGCCAAACGGGGAGGAACACAGATACGCAGTATTTT
CASSQTGRNTDTQYF
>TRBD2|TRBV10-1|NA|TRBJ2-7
TGCGCCAGTCAAGCGGGAGGGCGTTACGAGCAGTACTTC
CASQAGGRYEQYF
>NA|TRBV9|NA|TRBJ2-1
TGTGCCAGCCAACACACAGCGAGATACAATGAGCAGTTCTTC
CASQHTARYNEQFF
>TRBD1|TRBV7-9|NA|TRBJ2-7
TGTGCCAGCAGCCGTACCACTAGTGGGACAGGGGGCTACGAGCAGTACTTC
CASSRTTSGTGGYEQYF
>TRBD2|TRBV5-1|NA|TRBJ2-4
TGCGCCAGCAGCTTCAAAGACCCGGGGGGCATTCAGTACTTC
CASSFKDPGGIQYF
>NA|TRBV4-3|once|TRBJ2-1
TGCGCCAGCAGCCAAGTAGAGACATACAATGAGCAGTTCTTC
CASSQVETYNEQFF
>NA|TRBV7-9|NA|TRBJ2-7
TGTGCCAGCAGCCCCCGGACGGTCAGCTCCTACGAGCAGTACTTC
CASSPRTVSSYEQYF
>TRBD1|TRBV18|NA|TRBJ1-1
TGTGCCAGCTCACCTTTCCGGACAGGGCGGAGTGAAGCTTTCTTT
CASSPFRTGRSEAFF
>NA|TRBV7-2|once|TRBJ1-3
TGTGCCAGCAGCCCTCAGACAGGCTCTGGAAACACCATATATTTT
CASSPQTGSGNTIYF
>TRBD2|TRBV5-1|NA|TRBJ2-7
TGCGCCAGCAGCTCGGGACTAGCGGCCCTCTCCTACGAGCAGTACTTC
CASSSGLAALSYEQYF
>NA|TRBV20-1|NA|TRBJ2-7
TGCAGTGCTAGTGAGTGGGAGCAGTACTTC
CSASEWEQYF
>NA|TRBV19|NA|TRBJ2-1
TGTGCCAGTAGTAGGGCGGAATACAATGAGCAGTTCTTC
CASSRAEYNEQFF
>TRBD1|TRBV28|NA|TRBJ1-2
TGTGCCAGCAGTCGGGACAGCTATGGCTACACCTTC
CASSRDSYGYTF
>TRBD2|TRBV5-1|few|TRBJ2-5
TGCGCCAGCAGCTTGCCGGGGGGGTCGGAGACCCAGTACTTC
CASSLPGGSETQYF
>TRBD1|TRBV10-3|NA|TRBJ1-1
TGTGCCACGGGACAGGGGATCGTCGAAGCTTTCTTT
CATGQGIVEAFF
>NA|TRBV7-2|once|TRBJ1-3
TGTGCCAGCAGCCTAAGGACGGATCGAAGAAACACCATATATTTT
CASSLRTDRRNTIYF
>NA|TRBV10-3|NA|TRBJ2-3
TGTGCCATCAGTCCAGCTAGCACAGATACGCAGTATTTT
CAISPASTDTQYF
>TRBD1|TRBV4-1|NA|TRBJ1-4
TGCGCCAGCAGCCAAGGAGGACAGGGGAGGGAAAAACTGTTTTTT
CASSQGGQGREKLFF
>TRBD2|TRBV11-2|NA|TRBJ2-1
TGTGCCAGCAGCTCCCTAGCGGGAGGCGGGGAGCAGTTCTTC
CASSSLAGGGEQFF
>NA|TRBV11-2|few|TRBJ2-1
TGTGCCAGCAGCTTAGGGGCCTACAATGAGCAGTTCTTC
CASSLGAYNEQFF
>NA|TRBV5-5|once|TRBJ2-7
TGTGCCAGCAGCTCGCCGGGCAGGGTGGTTTACGAGCAGTACTTC
CASSSPGRVVYEQYF
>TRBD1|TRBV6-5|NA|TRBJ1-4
TGTGCCAGCAGACGACAGGGGGCTGGGGAAAAACTGTTTTTT
CASRRQGAGEKLFF
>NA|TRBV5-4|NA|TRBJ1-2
TGTGCCAGCAGCTCGGGAGGGGTGGGGAACTATGGCTACACCTTC
CASSSGGVGNYGYTF
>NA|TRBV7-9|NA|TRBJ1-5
TGTGCCAGCAGCTTAGAAGGGGACAGCAATCAGCCCCAGCATTTT
CASSLEGDSNQPQHF
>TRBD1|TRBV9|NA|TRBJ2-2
TGTGCCAGCAGCGTCGGACAGGGGGCGCGAAGGGCCGGGGAGCTGTTTTTT
CASSVGQGARRAGELFF
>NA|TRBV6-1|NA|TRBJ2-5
TGTGCCAGCAGTGCCCACTCGGTAGCGACCCAAGAGACCCAGTACTTC
CASSAHSVATQETQYF
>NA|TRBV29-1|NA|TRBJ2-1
TGCAGCGTGTGGACGTGGAGGAGGGACAATGAGCAGTTCTTC
CSVWTWRRDNEQFF